The source of this T cell receptor beta chain is a study of shared clonotypes between healthy human individuals. This CDR3 has 14 residues. Looked up from germline, CDR1 is KGHSH and CDR2 is LQKENI. V was clipped by 6 bases and J by 3 bases, with 14 bases between them. The table came from immunoSEQ multiplex PCR; TCRdb's copy has only in-frame clones and leaves some out. The sample records some 2,100,000 clones, nearly 97% being singletons. Material for sequencing was naive CD4+ T cells sorted from blood. Subset denoted: CD45RA+ positively selected. The TCR comes from a man younger than 30 in good health. The rearrangement uses TRBV18 and TRBJ1-2; D unresolved. The CDR3 bases are TGTGCCAGCTCCCCATCTCTCCGGGACTATGGCTACACCTTC. This translates into CASSPSLRDYGYTF.